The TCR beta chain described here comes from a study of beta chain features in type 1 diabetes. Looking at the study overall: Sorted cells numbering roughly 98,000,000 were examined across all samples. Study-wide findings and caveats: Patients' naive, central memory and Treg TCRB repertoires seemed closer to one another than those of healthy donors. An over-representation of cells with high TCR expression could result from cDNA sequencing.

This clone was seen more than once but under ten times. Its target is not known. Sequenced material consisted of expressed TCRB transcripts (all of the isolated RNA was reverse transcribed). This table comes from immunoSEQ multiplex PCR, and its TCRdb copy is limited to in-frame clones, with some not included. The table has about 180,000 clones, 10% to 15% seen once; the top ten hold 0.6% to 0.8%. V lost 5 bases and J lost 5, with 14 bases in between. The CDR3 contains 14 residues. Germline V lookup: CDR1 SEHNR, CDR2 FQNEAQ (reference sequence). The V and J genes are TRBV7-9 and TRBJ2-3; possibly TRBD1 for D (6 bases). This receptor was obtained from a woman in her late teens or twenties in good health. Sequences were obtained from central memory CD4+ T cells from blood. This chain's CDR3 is CASSRTGLLDTQYF. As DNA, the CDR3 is TGTGCCAGCAGCCGAACAGGGTTACTAGATACGCAGTATTTT.